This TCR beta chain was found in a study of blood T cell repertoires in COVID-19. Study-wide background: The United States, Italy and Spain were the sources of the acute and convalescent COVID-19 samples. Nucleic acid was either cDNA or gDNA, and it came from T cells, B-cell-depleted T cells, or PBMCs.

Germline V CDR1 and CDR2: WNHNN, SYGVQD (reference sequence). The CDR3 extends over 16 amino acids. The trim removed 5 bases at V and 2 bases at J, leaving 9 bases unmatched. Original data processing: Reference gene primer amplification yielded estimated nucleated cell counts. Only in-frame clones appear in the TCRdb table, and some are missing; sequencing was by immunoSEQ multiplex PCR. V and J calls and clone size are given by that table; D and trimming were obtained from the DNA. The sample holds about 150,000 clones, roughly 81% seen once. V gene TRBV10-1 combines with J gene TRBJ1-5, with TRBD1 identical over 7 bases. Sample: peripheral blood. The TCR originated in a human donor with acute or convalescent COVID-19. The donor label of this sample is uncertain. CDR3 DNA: TGCGCCAGCAGTACCACGACAGGGCGCGGCAATCAGCCCCAGCATTTT. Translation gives CASSTTTGRGNQPQHF.